Presented here are 24 T cell receptor beta chains from one specimen sequenced in a study of blood T cell repertoires in COVID-19. TCRdb's copy holds only in-frame clones and misses some; the assay was immunoSEQ multiplex PCR. The table lists roughly 120,000 clones, more than 85% of them singletons, with approximately 2% in the top ten. The sequenced sample was peripheral blood. The receptors originated from a man aged 45-65 years with COVID-19, enrolled during active disease.

The rearrangement links TRBV7-6 to TRBJ1-6, with D unresolved. The CDR3 has 12 residues. With 5 bases removed from V and 8 bases from J, the gap between germline ends came to 7 bases. Looked up from germline, CDR1 is SGHVS and CDR2 is FNYEAQ. The CDR3 DNA reads TGTGCCAGCAGCCGGGGTGATTCACCCCTCCACTTT. Encoded protein: CASSRGDSPLHF.

The chain has TRBV7-3 and TRBJ2-1; D gene uncertain. V lost 1 base and J lost 7, with 5 bases in between. The CDR3 has 12 amino acids. CDR1 is SGHTA and CDR2 is FQGTGA in the germline V gene. The CDR3 region has the DNA TGTGCCAGCAGCTTAAAAGAGAATGAGCAGTTCTTC. Amino acid sequence: CASSLKENEQFF.

The chain is built from TRBV27 and TRBJ1-3; 9 bases agree with TRBD1. Germline V gene sequence: CDR1 MNHEY, CDR2 SMNVEV (reference sequence). V was clipped by 5 bases and J by 4 bases; unmatched bases: 6. This CDR3 region has 15 residues. CDR3 sequence: CASSRGQGPGNTIYF. The CDR3 region has the DNA TGTGCCAGCAGTCGTGGACAGGGGCCCGGAAACACCATATATTTT.

Only one count was recorded for this clone. The chain couples TRBV7-8 to TRBJ2-1; TRBD2 matches at 8 bases. Germline V lookup: CDR1 SGHVS, CDR2 FQNEAQ. Trimming removed 1 base from V and 4 bases from J; junction bases left unmatched: 6. This CDR3 is 16 amino acids long. CDR3 residues: CASSLGSSGHYNEQFF. CDR3 nucleotides: TGTGCCAGCAGCTTAGGGTCTAGCGGGCATTACAATGAGCAGTTCTTC.

A single count supports this clone. The chain recombines TRBV28 with TRBJ2-1; TRBD2 might be the D (6 bases). Germline CDR1 is MDHEN and CDR2 is SYDVKM. Trimming removed 1 base at V and 4 bases at J, with 11 bases between. The CDR3 length is 15 residues. The CDR3 sequence is CASSLYGTGYNEQFF. Here the CDR3 DNA reads TGTGCCAGCAGTTTATACGGGACTGGATACAATGAGCAGTTCTTC.

This chain links TRBV7-9 with TRBJ1-2, with no clear D. The V end was cut by 4 bases, the J end by 4 bases, with 13 bases between. The CDR3 is 14 residues long. Germline-derived CDR1 and CDR2 are SEHNR and FQNEAQ (reference sequence). The CDR3 spells CASSSSSRVYGYTF. The CDR3 DNA is TGTGCCAGCAGCTCCTCGTCACGGGTCTATGGCTACACCTTC.

The rearrangement links TRBV7-9 to TRBJ1-4; TRBD1 matches 9 bases. The CDR3 sequence is 14 residues long. CDR1 and CDR2 (germline): SEHNR, FQNEAQ (reference sequence). Germline trimming cut 7 bases from V and 4 bases from J; bases unmatched to any gene: 4. For the CDR3, the DNA is TGTGCCAGCACTTGGACAGGGGATAATGAAAAACTGTTTTTT. Its protein product is CASTWTGDNEKLFF.

The chain combines TRBV7-9 with TRBJ2-2; 8 nucleotides match TRBD2. V lost 2 bases and J lost 7; bases outside the gene matches: 3. Germline CDR1 reads SEHNR; CDR2 reads FQNEAQ (reference sequence). This CDR3 has 14 amino acids. DNA for the CDR3: TGTGCCAGCAGCTTACTAGCGGGTATCGGGGAGCTGTTTTTT. It encodes CASSLLAGIGELFF.

This chain joins TRBV28 and TRBJ2-5, with 9 nucleotides matching TRBD1. Looked up from germline, CDR1 is MDHEN and CDR2 is SYDVKM. The junction had 7 bases not matched to a gene; V was cut back by 7 bases and J by 4 bases. The CDR3 consists of 14 residues. The CDR3 DNA reads as TGTGCCAGCATCTACAGGGGGCTGGGAGAGACCCAGTACTTC. Its protein product is CASIYRGLGETQYF.

The V and J genes are TRBV7-2 and TRBJ2-5, with TRBD2 matching over 12 bases. Unmatched junction bases numbered 3, after V lost 5 bases and J lost 5 bases. Per the germline V gene, CDR1 is SGHTA and CDR2 is FQGNSA. There are 14 residues in the CDR3. The CDR3 bases are TGTGCCAGCAGCCCAGGGACTAGCGGGGAGACCCAGTACTTC. Its protein is CASSPGTSGETQYF. The variable domain in full, with the rest retrieved from reference TRBV7-2 and TRBJ2-5, is GAGVSQSPSNKVTEKGKDVELRCDPISGHTALYWYRQSLGQGLEFLIYFQGNSAPDKSGLPSDRFSAERTGGSVSTLTIQRTQQEDSAVYLCASSPGTSGETQYFGPGTRLLVL.

The gene calls are TRBV4-2 and TRBJ2-7; possibly TRBD2 for D (7 bases). The ends were cut back, 1 base at V and 4 bases at J, with 23 bases in the middle. This CDR3 is built from 18 residues. Germline assignment: CDR1 LGHNA and CDR2 YNFKEQ. Written as DNA, the CDR3 is TGTGCCAGCAGCCAAGGGAAGTTGAGGGGGGGATCGGCATACGAGCAGTACTTC. Its protein product is CASSQGKLRGGSAYEQYF.

The V gene is TRBV30, the J gene TRBJ2-3; possible D gene TRBD1, 6 bases. The germline V and J ends were trimmed by 0 bases and 3 bases, with 13 bases remaining between them. Germline V gene data show CDR1 as GTSNPN and CDR2 as SVGIG (reference sequence). The CDR3 covers 15 residues. The CDR3 DNA sequence: TGTGCCTGGAGTGTAGGGGGAGTTAATACAGATACGCAGTATTTT. Translated, it gives CAWSVGGVNTDTQYF. Full variable domain (rest looked up from reference TRBV30 and TRBJ2-3): SQTIHQWPATLVQPVGSPLSLECTVEGTSNPNLYWYRQAAGRGLQLLFYSVGIGQISSEVPQNLSASRPQDRQFILSSKKLLLSDSGFYLCAWSVGGVNTDTQYFGPGTRLTVL.

For the CDR3, the DNA is TGTGCCAGCAGCCCCTTCACCACTAGCGGGAGACTCATGGAGACCCAGTACTTC. It yields the protein CASSPFTTSGRLMETQYF. The chain combines TRBV7-3 with TRBJ2-5, with 11 nucleotides matching TRBD2. The CDR3 has 18 residues. CDR1 and CDR2 from the germline V gene are SGHTA and FQGTGA. V lost 5 bases and J lost 5; bases outside the gene matches: 16.

This chain connects TRBV4-3 to TRBJ2-2; 7 bases map to TRBD2. This CDR3 has 16 amino acids. The V gene's germline CDR1 is LGHNA and CDR2 YSLEER. V was clipped by 1 base and J by 5 bases; unmatched bases: 7. As DNA, the CDR3 is TGCGCCAGCAGCCAAGGCCTAGCGGACTATACCGGGGAGCTGTTTTTT. Encoded protein: CASSQGLADYTGELFF.

The CDR3 bases are TGCGCCAGCAGTGCAGGGGCCTCTGGGGCCAACGTCCTGACTTTC. Translating gives CASSAGASGANVLTF. The gene calls are TRBV10-2 and TRBJ2-6; D perhaps matches TRBD1 (6 bases). Germline values: CDR1 WSHSY, CDR2 SAAADI. CDR3 size: 15 residues. V was clipped by 4 bases and J by 0 bases, with 7 bases between them.

This sequence joins TRBV9 and TRBJ2-3; D ambiguous. Trimming shortened V by 1 base and J by 2 bases, and 8 bases separated the two germline ends. The germline V gene encodes CDR1 SGDLS and CDR2 YYNGEE. CDR3 size: 14 residues. The CDR3 reads CASSVSPDTDTQYF. The CDR3 DNA is TGTGCCAGCAGCGTATCCCCAGACACAGATACGCAGTATTTT.

This rearrangement joins TRBV15 to TRBJ2-1; possible D gene TRBD2, 6 bases. V was shortened by 1 base and J by 6 bases, with 13 bases between the two germline ends. The germline gives CDR1 LNHNV, CDR2 YYDKDF (reference sequence). This CDR3 has 15 residues. The CDR3 reads CATSRVAGLFNEQFF. The CDR3 nucleotides are TGTGCCACCAGCAGAGTTGCGGGATTGTTCAATGAGCAGTTCTTC. The entire variable domain, with the rest obtained from reference TRBV15 and TRBJ2-1, is as follows: DAMVIQNPRYQVTQFGKPVTLSCSQTLNHNVMYWYQQKSSQAPKLLFHYYDKDFNNEADTPDNFQSRRPNTSFCFLDIRSPGLGDTAMYLCATSRVAGLFNEQFFGPGTRLTVL.

V and J are TRBV30 and TRBJ2-1; no definite D call. CDR1 and CDR2 (germline): GTSNPN, SVGIG (reference sequence). This CDR3 contains 12 residues. The V gene lost 0 bases and the J gene lost 12 bases, with 12 bases spanning the gap. This chain's CDR3 is CAWSVTQRVQFF. DNA of the CDR3: TGTGCCTGGAGTGTAACCCAACGGGTGCAGTTCTTC. Using reference TRBV30 and TRBJ2-1 for the parts outside the CDR3, the full variable domain is SQTIHQWPATLVQPVGSPLSLECTVEGTSNPNLYWYRQAAGRGLQLLFYSVGIGQISSEVPQNLSASRPQDRQFILSSKKLLLSDSGFYLCAWSVTQRVQFFGPGTRLTVL.

DNA for the CDR3: TGTGCCAGCAGCGCCCTTTCCCGGGTACAAGAGACCCAGTACTTC. Amino acid sequence: CASSALSRVQETQYF. V is TRBV9 and J is TRBJ2-5, with D unclear. This CDR3 contains 15 residues. V lost 3 bases and J lost 2, with 14 bases in between. CDR1 and CDR2 from the germline V gene are SGDLS and YYNGEE.

The chain has TRBV5-4 and TRBJ2-1, with a possible D match to TRBD2 (7 bases). Trimming removed 0 bases from V and 9 bases from J, with 16 bases in between. This CDR3 has 15 amino acids. Per germline, CDR1 SGHNT and CDR2 YYREEE (reference sequence). The CDR3 nucleotides are TGTGCCAGCAGCTTGGAGAGGGGGAGGGCCGGTGAGCAGTTCTTC. Its protein product is CASSLERGRAGEQFF.

This clone was seen only once. The chain combines TRBV5-4 with TRBJ1-2; 8 bases align to TRBD1. CDR3 size: 15 residues. V was clipped by 3 bases and J by 4 bases; unmatched bases: 8. Germline CDR1 reads SGHNT; CDR2 reads YYREEE (reference sequence). The CDR3 loop reads CASSSTEQGGYGYTF. CDR3 DNA sequence: TGTGCCAGCAGCTCAACTGAACAGGGGGGCTATGGCTACACCTTC.

Here the CDR3 DNA reads TGCGCCAGCACACCCTCGGGAGGACTGAGCACAGATACGCAGTATTTT. Encoded protein: CASTPSGGLSTDTQYF. V gene TRBV5-1 combines with J gene TRBJ2-3; 7 bases are a match to TRBD2. The germline V gene encodes CDR1 SGHRS and CDR2 YFSETQ. The CDR3 consists of 16 residues. The trim removed 6 bases at V and 0 bases at J, leaving 10 bases unmatched.

This chain links TRBV9 with TRBJ2-3; TRBD2 matches at 8 bases. This CDR3 region has 18 residues. Trimming at V came to 3 bases and at J to 2 bases, leaving 14 bases not matched to a gene. The germline CDR1 and CDR2 sequences are SGDLS and YYNGEE. The CDR3, as DNA: TGTGCCAGCAGCGCACCTATCCTAGGGCGGGAGGACACAGATACGCAGTATTTT. Protein sequence: CASSAPILGREDTDTQYF. The whole variable domain, filled in from reference TRBV9 and TRBJ2-3, reads DSGVTQTPKHLITATGQRVTLRCSPRSGDLSVYWYQQSLDQGLQFLIQYYNGEERAKGNILERFSAQQFPDLHSELNLSSLELGDSALYFCASSAPILGREDTDTQYFGPGTRLTVL.

On this clone itself: The germline gene is not matched at one end of the junction; a read error may be the cause. Other DNA sequences of this sample code for an identical CDR3. The genes are TRBV3-1 (or the pseudogene TRBV3-2) and TRBJ2-1, with 11 nucleotides matching TRBD2. CDR3 length: 18 residues. Germline CDR1 and CDR2: LGHDT and YNNKEL (reference sequence). The CDR3 coding sequence is TGTGCTAGCAGAGACTACGCCCCAACTAGCGGGAGTCGGGGTGAGCAGTTCTTC. This encodes CASRDYAPTSGSRGEQFF.